This T cell receptor beta chain is drawn from a study of technical replicates of blood from several donors. CDR1 SGDLS and CDR2 YYNGEE come from the germline V gene. The CDR3 loop spans 14 amino acids. V shed 4 bases and J shed 6 bases, with 15 bases lying between them. TCRdb's copy holds only in-frame clones and misses some; the assay was immunoSEQ multiplex PCR. The top ten hold approximately 3.9% of the sample, which has roughly 50,000 clones, 90% to 95% seen once. Sample: PBMCs. This clonotype originated in a human donor in good health. Some clones in this sample may be carry-over from other donors' samples. The chain carries TRBV9 and TRBJ2-3, with a tentative D call TRBD1 (7 bases). For the CDR3, the DNA is TGTGCCAGCAGCCCAGGGGGGACGGAGGATACGCAGTATTTT. Its protein is CASSPGGTEDTQYF.